The subject of this entry is one T cell receptor (beta chain). Its specificity is not known. The source of the sample is a study of cytomegalovirus exposure and HLA in healthy donors. Study-wide points: Both high specificity and high sensitivity reportedly marked the classifier's diagnosis of cytomegalovirus status. Specificity of three CMV-associated chains for CMV antigens was verified in vitro. Cytomegalovirus association was assigned to around 150 TCR beta chains.

Generated by immunoSEQ multiplex PCR, the TCRdb table keeps only in-frame clones and is missing some. The repertoire holds about 160,000 clones, with around nine tenths as singletons. The CDR3 is made up of 14 amino acids. The V gene's germline CDR1 is SGHTA and CDR2 FQGNSA. Deletions cut 4 bases from V and 3 bases from J, with 13 bases between. It was the roughly 110-subject validation cohort, separate from the roughly 700-subject first cohort, to which the donors belonged. J is TRBJ2-7 and V is TRBV7-2; the D gene is possibly TRBD1 (5 bases). Material: PBMCs. This TCR was sampled from a woman in her late teens or twenties in good health and CMV-seronegative. The CDR3 region has the DNA TGTGCCAGCAGCTGGGGCGGCGGCGACTACGAGCAGTACTTC. Translating it yields CASSWGGGDYEQYF.